This T cell receptor (beta chain) was documented in a study of T cell responses to AZD1222 COVID-19 vaccine. The table came from immunoSEQ multiplex PCR; TCRdb's copy has only in-frame clones and leaves some out. Here the sample spans some 200,000 clones, 88% being singletons. Germline CDR1 is MDHEN and CDR2 is SYDVKM. With 6 bases clipped from V and 6 bases from J, the junction kept 10 bases outside the gene matches. This CDR3 spans 15 amino acids. The input for sequencing was peripheral blood, taken 28 days after the second AZD1222 dose. The V gene is TRBV28, the J gene TRBJ1-5; 8 nucleotides line up with TRBD1. The TCR was taken from an adult who received the AZD1222 COVID-19 vaccine. The CDR3 region is CASRGQGGGSQPQHF. The CDR3 bases are TGTGCCAGCAGAGGACAGGGTGGGGGCAGTCAGCCCCAGCATTTT. Full variable domain (remainder filled in from reference TRBV28 and TRBJ1-5): DVKVTQSSRYLVKRTGEKVFLECVQDMDHENMFWYRQDPGLGLRLIYFSYDVKMKEKGDIPEGYSVSREKKERFSLILESASTNQTSMYLCASRGQGGGSQPQHFGDGTRLSIL.